This TCR beta chain was profiled in a study of T cell changes during pregnancy in multiple sclerosis. Repertoires were generated with immunoSEQ multiplex PCR, while TCRdb's copy carries only in-frame clones and drops some. The table lists almost 50,000 clones, roughly 94% of them singletons. Trimming took off 1 base at V and 6 bases at J, with 9 bases between the two ends. The CDR3 spans 14 residues. In germline, CDR1 is SGHAT, CDR2 FQNNGV. The chain recombines TRBV11-2 with TRBJ2-2; no clear D gene. The sequencing here drew on CD4+ T cells from peripheral blood mononuclear cells, taken in the third trimester of pregnancy. The receptor comes from a female donor with multiple sclerosis, enrolled in a pregnancy study. The CDR3, as DNA: TGTGCCAGCAGCTTAGTCTCAGTCGCCGGGGAGCTGTTTTTT. Amino acids: CASSLVSVAGELFF.